The present entry profiles one T cell receptor beta chain with its context. What it recognizes is unknown. The V and J ends lost 4 bases and 4 bases, in that order; junction bases with no gene match: 9. CDR1 is LGHDT, CDR2 YNNKEL, per germline (reference sequence). The CDR3 is made up of 16 amino acids. This entry comes from a study of T-cell memory formation after mild COVID-19. Study-wide context: Clustering of TCRs was largely donor specific. The study's findings and limits: Contracting clones from day 15 to 85 showed balanced CD4/CD8; later expanders favored CD4+.

TCRdb re-called the 5' RACE reads with MiXCR, one entry per CDR3 protein. The data show roughly 550,000 distinct CDR3 sequences, around 20% seen once. V usage is TRBV3-1 and J usage is TRBJ2-2; 7 nucleotides agree with TRBD1. This TCR was sampled from an adult woman who had mild COVID-19 (a few samples of this study predate the infection). Cell type and time point are not known. The specimen was PBMCs or a T cell subset sorted from them (not recorded which). The CDR3 DNA reads as TGTGCCAGCAGCCCTTCGCGGGCAGGGGGCACCGGGGAGCTGTTTTTT. It translates to CASSPSRAGGTGELFF. Based on the CDR3 plus reference TRBV3-1 and TRBJ2-2, the full variable domain is DTAVSQTPKYLVTQMGNDKSIKCEQNLGHDTMYWYKQDSKKFLKIMFSYNNKELIINETVPNRFSPKSPDKAHLNLHINSLELGDSAVYFCASSPSRAGGTGELFFGEGSRLTVL.